A single sample gave rise to the 8 T cell receptor beta chains below, sequenced in a study of T-cell reconstitution after alpha-beta-depleted transplantation in children. A library of TCRbeta sequences, prepared with unique molecular identifiers, was generated. TCRdb processed the PCR reads anew with MiXCR; each CDR3 protein has one entry. The sample has around 370,000 distinct CDR3 sequences, around 16% seen once; the top ten hold around 43%. Sequencing was performed on PBMCs, mostly from graft donor cells, taken 360 days after TCRalphabeta/CD19-depleted stem cell transplant. These receptors originate from a male patient aged 2-10 years who had a stem cell transplant for acute lymphoblastic leukemia, so the T cells may come from the graft donor.

This clonotype was counted ten times or more. The chain employs TRBV27 and TRBJ2-7, with 8 bases that match TRBD1. J lost 6 bases, V lost 3 bases, and 4 bases had no gene match. This CDR3 is built from 13 residues. Germline-derived CDR1 and CDR2 are MNHEY and SMNVEV (reference sequence). This chain's CDR3 is CASSFRTGREQYF. The CDR3 DNA is TGTGCCAGCAGTTTTCGGACAGGGCGCGAGCAGTACTTC.

The rearrangement joins TRBV4-3 to TRBJ2-7, with TRBD1 matching 10 bases. Germline loops: CDR1 LGHNA, CDR2 YSLEER. After removal of 0 bases from V and 3 bases from J, the junction contained 5 bases not matched to a gene. This CDR3 comprises 16 residues. CDR3 loop: CASSQDIRDRGYEQYF. DNA for the CDR3: TGCGCCAGCAGCCAAGACATACGGGACAGGGGCTACGAGCAGTACTTC.

This clonotype has only one observation. V and J are TRBV4-3 and TRBJ2-3; no reliable D call. CDR3 length: 14 residues. Germline V gene sequence: CDR1 LGHNA, CDR2 YSLEER. V dropped 1 base and J dropped 5 bases, with 10 bases sitting between them. CDR3: CASSQAQVRDTQYF. As DNA, the CDR3 is TGCGCCAGCAGCCAAGCCCAGGTCAGAGATACGCAGTATTTT.

The rearrangement uses TRBV28 and TRBJ2-7; 8 bases agree with TRBD2. The CDR3 spans 15 residues. Trimming removed 6 bases from V and 1 base from J; junction bases left unmatched: 8. The germline V gene encodes CDR1 MDHEN and CDR2 SYDVKM. The CDR3 loop is CASSRDAGGSYEQYF. In nucleotides, the CDR3 is TGTGCCAGCAGCCGGGACGCGGGAGGATCCTACGAGCAGTACTTC.

This clonotype appeared many times. This rearrangement joins TRBV7-3 to TRBJ2-1, with D possibly matching TRBD2 (6 bases). This CDR3 is 15 amino acids long. V gave up 5 bases and J gave up 6 bases, with 17 bases separating them. Germline CDR1 SGHTA, CDR2 FQGTGA. The DNA for the CDR3 is TGTGCCAGCAGCCAGAGTCCGGAGGGCTTCAATGAGCAGTTCTTC. As protein: CASSQSPEGFNEQFF.

Only a few counts were recorded for this clonotype. V is TRBV29-1 and J is TRBJ2-1, with 7 bases lining up with TRBD2. Germline trimming cut 6 bases from V and 5 bases from J; bases unmatched to any gene: 13. Germline values: CDR1 SQVTM, CDR2 ANQGSEA. The CDR3 spans 15 residues. The CDR3 nucleotides are TGCAGCGTGTATTGGGCGGGAGAAGAGAACAATGAGCAGTTCTTC. Amino acids: CSVYWAGEENNEQFF.

This clonotype was observed a handful of times. The chain joins TRBV7-3 to TRBJ2-7; D tentatively fits TRBD1 or TRBD2 (6 bases each). Germline assignment: CDR1 SGHTA and CDR2 FQGTGA. The CDR3 runs 16 residues. The V and J ends lost 2 bases and 4 bases respectively, with 18 bases between them. CDR3 sequence: CASSLDGSWGAYEQYF. CDR3 nucleotides: TGTGCCAGCAGCTTAGACGGGTCCTGGGGGGCGTACGAGCAGTACTTC.

DNA for the CDR3: TGCAGTGCTCCAAGCACCACAGGGGGGGGTACTGAAGCTTTCTTT. It encodes CSAPSTTGGGTEAFF. This chain uses TRBV20-1 with TRBJ1-1; TRBD1 matches at 8 bases. Trimming at V came to 5 bases and at J to 5 bases, leaving 13 bases not matched to a gene. The CDR3 contains 15 residues. Germline loops: CDR1 DFQATT, CDR2 SNEGSKA (reference sequence).